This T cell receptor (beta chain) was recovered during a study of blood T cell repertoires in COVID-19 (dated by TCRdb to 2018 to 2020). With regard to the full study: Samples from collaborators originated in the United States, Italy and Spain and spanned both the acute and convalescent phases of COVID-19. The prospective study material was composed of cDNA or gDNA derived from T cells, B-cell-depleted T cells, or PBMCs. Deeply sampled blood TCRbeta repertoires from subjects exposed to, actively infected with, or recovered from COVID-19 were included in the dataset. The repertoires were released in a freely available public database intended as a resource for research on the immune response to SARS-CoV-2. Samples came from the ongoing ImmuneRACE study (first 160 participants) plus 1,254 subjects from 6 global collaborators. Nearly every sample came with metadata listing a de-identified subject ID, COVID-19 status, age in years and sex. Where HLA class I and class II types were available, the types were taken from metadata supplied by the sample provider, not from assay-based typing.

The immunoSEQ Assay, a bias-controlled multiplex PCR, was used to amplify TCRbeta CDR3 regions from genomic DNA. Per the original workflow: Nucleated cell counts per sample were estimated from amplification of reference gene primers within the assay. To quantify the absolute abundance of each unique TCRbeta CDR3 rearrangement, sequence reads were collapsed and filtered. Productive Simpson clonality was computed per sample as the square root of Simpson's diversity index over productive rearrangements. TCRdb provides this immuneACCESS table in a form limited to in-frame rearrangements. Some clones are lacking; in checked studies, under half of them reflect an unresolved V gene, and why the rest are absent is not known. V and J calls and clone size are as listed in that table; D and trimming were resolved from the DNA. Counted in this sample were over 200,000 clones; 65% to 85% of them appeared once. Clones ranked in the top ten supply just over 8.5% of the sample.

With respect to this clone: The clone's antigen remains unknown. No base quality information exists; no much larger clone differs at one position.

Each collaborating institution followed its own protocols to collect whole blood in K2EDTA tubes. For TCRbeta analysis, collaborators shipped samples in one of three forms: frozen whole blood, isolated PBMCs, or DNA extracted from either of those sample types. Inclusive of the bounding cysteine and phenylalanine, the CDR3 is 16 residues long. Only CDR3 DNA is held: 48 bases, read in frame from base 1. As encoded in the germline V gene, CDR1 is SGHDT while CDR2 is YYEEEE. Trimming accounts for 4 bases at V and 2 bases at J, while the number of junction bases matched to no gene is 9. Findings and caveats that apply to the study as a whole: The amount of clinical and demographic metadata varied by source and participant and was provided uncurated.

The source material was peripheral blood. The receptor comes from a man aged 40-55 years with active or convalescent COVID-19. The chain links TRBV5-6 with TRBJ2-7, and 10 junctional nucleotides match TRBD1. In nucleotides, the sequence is TGTGCCAGCAGCCCTAAAAGGGGGACAGGGGCCTACGAGCAGTACTTC. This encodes CASSPKRGTGAYEQYF.